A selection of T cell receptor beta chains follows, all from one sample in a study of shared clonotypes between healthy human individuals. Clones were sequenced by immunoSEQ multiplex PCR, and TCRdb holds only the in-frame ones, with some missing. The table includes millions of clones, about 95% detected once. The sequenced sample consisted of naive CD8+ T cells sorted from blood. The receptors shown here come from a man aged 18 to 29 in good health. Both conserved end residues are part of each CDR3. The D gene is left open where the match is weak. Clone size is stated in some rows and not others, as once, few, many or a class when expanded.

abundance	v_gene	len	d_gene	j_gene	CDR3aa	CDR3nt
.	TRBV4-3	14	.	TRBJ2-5	CASSHRDSLEGQYF	TGCGCCAGCAGCCACCGGGACTCCCTGGAGGGCCAGTACTTC
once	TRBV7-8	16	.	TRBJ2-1	CASSLASSVSYNEQFF	TGTGCCAGCAGCTTAGCATCTAGCGTGTCCTACAATGAGCAGTTCTTC
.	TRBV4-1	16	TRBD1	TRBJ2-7	CASSQDGQGEDYEQYF	TGCGCCAGCAGCCAAGACGGACAGGGGGAGGACTACGAGCAGTACTTC
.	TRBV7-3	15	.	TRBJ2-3	CASSFLAGATDTQYF	TGTGCCAGCAGCTTTCTCGCGGGGGCAACAGATACGCAGTATTTT
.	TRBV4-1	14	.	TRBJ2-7	CASSRKVDVYEQYF	TGCGCCAGCAGCCGCAAAGTGGACGTGTACGAGCAGTACTTC
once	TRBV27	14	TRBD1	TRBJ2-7	CASSFLGTAYEQYF	TGTGCCAGCAGTTTTTTAGGGACAGCCTACGAGCAGTACTTC
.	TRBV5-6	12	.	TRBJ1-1	CASSLTDTEAFF	TGTGCCAGCAGCTTGACGGACACTGAAGCTTTCTTT
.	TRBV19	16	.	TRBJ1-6	CASTTLGASYNSPLHF	TGTGCCAGTACTACCCTGGGGGCCTCCTATAATTCACCCCTCCACTTT
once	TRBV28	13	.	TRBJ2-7	CASSLSAFYEQYF	TGTGCCAGCAGTTTATCCGCTTTTTACGAGCAGTACTTC
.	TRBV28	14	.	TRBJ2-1	CASSLGPSYNEQFF	TGTGCCAGCAGTTTAGGGCCGTCGTACAATGAGCAGTTCTTC
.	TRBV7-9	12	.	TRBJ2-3	CATSYGTDTQYF	TGTGCCACCTCATACGGCACAGATACGCAGTATTTT
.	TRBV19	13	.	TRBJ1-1	CASSGTLDTEAFF	TGTGCCAGTAGTGGGACACTCGACACTGAAGCTTTCTTT
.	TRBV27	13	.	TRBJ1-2	CASGPGQTYGYTF	TGTGCCAGCGGCCCGGGACAAACTTATGGCTACACCTTC
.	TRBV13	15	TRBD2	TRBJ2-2	CASSSMTSGKMGLFF	TGTGCCAGCAGCTCCATGACTAGCGGGAAAATGGGGCTGTTTTTT
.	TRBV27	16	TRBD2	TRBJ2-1	CASSFLAGGINNEQFF	TGTGCCAGCAGTTTCTTAGCGGGGGGTATAAACAATGAGCAGTTCTTC
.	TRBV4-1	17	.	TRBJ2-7	CASSQVPPGPRRHEQYF	TGCGCCAGCAGCCAAGTACCCCCGGGACCCCGGCGGCACGAGCAGTACTTC
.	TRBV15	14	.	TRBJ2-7	CATKSGTESYEQYF	TGTGCCACCAAGTCCGGGACGGAATCCTACGAGCAGTACTTC
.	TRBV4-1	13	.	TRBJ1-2	CASSQDGGWGYTF	TGCGCCAGCAGCCAAGATGGGGGCTGGGGCTACACCTTC
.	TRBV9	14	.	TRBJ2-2	CASSVVGVTGELFF	TGTGCCAGCAGCGTAGTAGGGGTGACCGGGGAGCTGTTTTTT
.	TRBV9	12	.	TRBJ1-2	CASSATEYGYTF	TGTGCCAGCAGCGCTACAGAATATGGCTACACCTTC
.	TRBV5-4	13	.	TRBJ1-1	CASSPIMNTEAFF	TGTGCCAGCAGTCCAATAATGAACACTGAAGCTTTCTTT
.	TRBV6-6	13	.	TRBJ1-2	CAIPTRGADGYTF	TGTGCCATCCCAACCCGGGGGGCGGATGGCTACACCTTC
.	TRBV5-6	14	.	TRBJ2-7	CASSFLESSYEQYF	TGTGCCAGCAGCTTCCTGGAGAGCTCCTACGAGCAGTACTTC
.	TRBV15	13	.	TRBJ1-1	CATSPKTGTEAFF	TGTGCCACCAGCCCAAAGACCGGAACTGAAGCTTTCTTT